These 14 T cell receptor beta chains share one sample of origin, sequenced in a study of blood T cells in healthy people across ages (dated by TCRdb to about 2015). Library preparation employed 5' RACE. The sequencer listed for this sample is Illumina HiSeq 2500. The second PCR ran for about 6 to 12 cycles and used a J-beta primer mix along with a sample-barcoded 5' primer. TCRdb reanalyzed the raw reads on its own, using fastp at Q25 for trimming and MiXCR for clone calling, and kept in-frame beta chains. Here each entry gathers all rows of one CDR3 protein and keeps the most common genes and DNA. Counted in this sample were about 1.8 million distinct CDR3 sequences; around 48% of them appeared once. Over 2% of the sample goes to the ten largest clones. The source material was blood. The receptors shown here come from a woman between 35 and 50 years old in good health.

This clonotype was detected only a few times. At one boundary the junction diverges from the germline segment, which might be a read error. DNA of the CDR3: TGTGCTAGCAGAAAGGTGGGGGGGAGGATAGAGACCCAGTACTTC. Translated: CASRKVGGRIETQYF. This chain links TRBV6-5 with TRBJ2-5, with TRBD2 matching 7 bases. This CDR3 is built from 15 residues. Germline CDR1 is MNHEY and CDR2 is SVGAGI.

Here the CDR3 DNA reads TGCAGTGCTAGGGAACGTGTGGCCGGGACCCCGAAGCATGGTGAGCAGTTCTTC. Amino acid sequence: CSARERVAGTPKHGEQFF. This rearrangement joins TRBV20-1 to TRBJ2-1; D is possibly TRBD1 or TRBD2 (5 bases each). V lost 3 bases and J lost 9, with 30 bases in between. This CDR3 spans 18 amino acids. Germline loops: CDR1 DFQATT, CDR2 SNEGSKA (reference sequence).

The chain couples TRBV4-3 to TRBJ2-3, with 10 nucleotides matching TRBD1. V gave up 4 bases and J gave up 1 base; unmatched junction bases: 11. Germline V lookup: CDR1 LGHNA, CDR2 YSLEER. This CDR3 spans 18 amino acids. CDR3 nucleotide sequence: TGCGCCAGCAGCCTCTCCCGGACAGGGGGACTTGGCACAGATACGCAGTATTTT. It yields the protein CASSLSRTGGLGTDTQYF.

The chain has TRBV12-3 or TRBV12-4 and TRBJ2-4, with 11 bases that match TRBD2. The junction had 8 bases not matched to a gene; V was cut back by 1 base and J by 3 bases. The CDR3 sequence is 18 residues long. Written as DNA, the CDR3 is TGTGCCAGCAGTTTAGAGGGGCTAGCGGGGGGCCACAAAAACATTCAGTACTTC. It translates to CASSLEGLAGGHKNIQYF.

This chain joins TRBV27 and TRBJ2-5; D is unclear. This CDR3 comprises 15 residues. V gave up 4 bases and J gave up 5 bases, with 17 bases separating them. Germline V gene lookup returns CDR1 MNHEY and CDR2 SMNVEV (reference sequence). The DNA for the CDR3 is TGTGCCAGCAGTTCTCCGTCGTGGGGTGGTGAGACCCAGTACTTC. Its translation: CASSSPSWGGETQYF.

The gene calls are TRBV5-1 and TRBJ1-6; 7 nucleotides align to TRBD1. This CDR3 has 14 residues. Germline loops: CDR1 SGHRS, CDR2 YFSETQ. V trimming: 0 bases; J trimming: 8 bases; junction bases outside the gene matches: 2. CDR3 sequence reads: CASSLAQGDSPLHF. CDR3 DNA: TGCGCCAGCAGCTTGGCTCAGGGGGATTCACCCCTCCACTTT.

This clonotype showed up just a few times. The genes are TRBV3-1 and TRBJ2-5; TRBD2 agrees at 8 bases. The CDR3 covers 19 residues. Germline V gives CDR1 LGHDT, CDR2 YNNKEL (reference sequence). Unmatched junction bases numbered 15, after V lost 1 base and J lost 2 bases. For the CDR3, the DNA is TGTGCCAGCAGCCAAGGGGGGAGCCCCACAGGACTAGCTCAAGAGACCCAGTACTTC. As protein: CASSQGGSPTGLAQETQYF.

The table lists this clonotype with a few counts. This chain connects TRBV7-9 to TRBJ2-4; possibly TRBD1 or TRBD2 for D (5 bases each). Germline assignment: CDR1 SEHNR and CDR2 FQNEAQ (reference sequence). The CDR3 is 13 residues long. Trimming stripped 2 bases from V and 6 bases from J, with 8 bases between. The CDR3 here is CASSLQGPNIQYF. DNA of the CDR3: TGTGCCAGCAGCTTACAGGGACCAAACATTCAGTACTTC. The whole variable domain, remainder taken from reference TRBV7-9 and TRBJ2-4, is DTGVSQNPRHKITKRGQNVTFRCDPISEHNRLYWYRQTLGQGPEFLTYFQNEAQLEKSRLLSDRFSAERPKGSFSTLEIQRTEQGDSAMYLCASSLQGPNIQYFGAGTRLSVL.

The chain couples TRBV2 to TRBJ2-7, with D possibly TRBD1 on 5 matching bases. Trimming removed 0 bases at V and 7 bases at J, with 10 bases between. The CDR3 loop spans 13 amino acids. CDR1 is SNHLY, CDR2 FYNNEI, per germline. For the CDR3, the DNA is TGTGCCAGCAGTGAAGCGACAGAATCGGAGCAGTACTTC. As protein: CASSEATESEQYF.

This clonotype turned up a few times. This rearrangement joins TRBV18 to TRBJ2-1; D may be TRBD1 (5 bases). The V gene's germline CDR1 is KGHSH and CDR2 LQKENI. The CDR3 consists of 14 residues. The V end lost 0 bases, the J end lost 7 bases, and 10 bases lay between the germline ends. The CDR3 protein is CASSPPERTNEQFF. Here the CDR3 DNA reads TGTGCCAGCTCACCACCTGAACGGACAAATGAGCAGTTCTTC.

This clonotype has just a few counts. V usage is TRBV11-2 and J usage is TRBJ2-1; no clear D. The CDR3 contains 16 residues. V lost 4 bases, J lost 6 bases, and 19 bases lay in between. Germline V gene lookup returns CDR1 SGHAT and CDR2 FQNNGV. As DNA, the CDR3 is TGTGCCAGCAGCTCCCCGCCGGCACTCTGGGGCAATGAGCAGTTCTTC. It yields the protein CASSSPPALWGNEQFF.

V gene TRBV6-5 combines with J gene TRBJ2-7; 9 nucleotides line up with TRBD1. CDR1 and CDR2 from the germline V gene are MNHEY and SVGAGI. The CDR3 covers 15 residues. Trimming removed 5 bases from V and 7 bases from J; junction bases left unmatched: 12. The CDR3 sequence: CASSDRTGAWNEQYF. The CDR3 DNA follows: TGTGCCAGCAGTGACAGGACAGGGGCCTGGAATGAGCAGTACTTC.

The V gene is TRBV9, the J gene TRBJ2-7; 12 bases fit TRBD2. Germline lookup yields CDR1 SGDLS and CDR2 YYNGEE. Losses at the gene ends were 0 bases for V and 4 bases for J; bases not matched to a gene: 5. CDR3 length equals 16 residues. Written as DNA, the CDR3 is TGTGCCAGCAGCGTAGGACTAGCGGGGGTAGAATACGAGCAGTACTTC. It encodes CASSVGLAGVEYEQYF.

Only a few counts were recorded for this clonotype. This chain uses TRBV5-6 with TRBJ2-1, with D tentatively TRBD2 (6 bases). From germline, CDR1 is SGHDT and CDR2 YYEEEE. V was pared by 4 bases and J by 5 bases, with 13 bases between. The CDR3 extends over 14 amino acids. The CDR3 DNA is TGTGCCAGCAGCCCGGGGGACTCACACAATGAGCAGTTCTTC. Encoded protein: CASSPGDSHNEQFF.